These 22 T cell receptor beta chains were sequenced from one sample in a study of OX40 agonist ivuxolimab in advanced cancers. Data came from immunoSEQ multiplex PCR; TCRdb stores just in-frame clones and leaves some out. Here the sample spans tens of thousands of clones, roughly 79% being singletons. The sequencing used CD4+ or CD8+ T cells sorted from blood, collected in a trial of the OX40 agonist ivuxolimab. These receptors were taken from an adult with an advanced solid tumor such as melanoma, head and neck, liver or kidney cancer.

CDR3 sequence: CASSSEGGILSYNEQFF. The CDR3 nucleotides read TGTGCCAGCAGCTCGGAAGGCGGGATTCTCTCCTACAATGAGCAGTTCTTC. V and J are TRBV7-9 and TRBJ2-1, with D tentatively TRBD2 (6 bases). Germline-derived CDR1 and CDR2 are SEHNR and FQNEAQ (reference sequence). The CDR3 sequence is 17 residues long. The V and J ends lost 4 bases and 0 bases respectively, with 16 bases between them.

This clone came up once. The rearrangement links TRBV6-5 to TRBJ1-1; D is perhaps TRBD1 (5 bases). The CDR3 is made up of 14 amino acids. V was clipped by 0 bases and J by 1 base, with 6 bases between them. Germline V gives CDR1 MNHEY, CDR2 SVGAGI. CDR3 in DNA: TGTGCCAGCAGTTACTCCCAGGGGAACACTGAAGCTTTCTTT. Its translation is CASSYSQGNTEAFF.

In this sample, this clone turned up once. The chain uses TRBV29-1 and TRBJ2-2; possible D gene TRBD2, 6 bases. The V gene lost 3 bases and the J gene lost 0 bases, with 8 bases spanning the gap. CDR1 and CDR2 (germline): SQVTM, ANQGSEA. The CDR3 contains 14 residues. The CDR3 here is CSVEAGPNTGELFF. The CDR3 DNA reads TGCAGCGTTGAGGCGGGACCGAACACCGGGGAGCTGTTTTTT.

The V gene is TRBV5-6, the J gene TRBJ2-2, with 10 bases identical to TRBD1. Germline V gene data show CDR1 as SGHDT and CDR2 as YYEEEE. CDR3 length: 18 residues. J was trimmed by 8 bases and V by 0 bases; bases with no gene match: 13. The CDR3 reads CASSLEFGTGASRGELFF. CDR3 bases: TGTGCCAGCAGCTTGGAATTTGGGACAGGGGCGTCCCGAGGGGAGCTGTTTTTT.

The chain combines TRBV30 with TRBJ2-1, with 7 bases identical to TRBD1. Germline-derived CDR1 and CDR2 are GTSNPN and SVGIG (reference sequence). J lost 2 bases, V lost 2 bases, and 6 bases had no gene match. The CDR3 extends over 15 amino acids. The CDR3 nucleotides read TGTGCCTGGAGTCAGACAGGGAACACCTACAATGAGCAGTTCTTC. Translated: CAWSQTGNTYNEQFF.

The CDR3 DNA sequence: TGTGCCAGCAGTTCTCCTCGGACAGGGGGTGAGACCCAGTACTTC. The encoded protein is CASSSPRTGGETQYF. The rearrangement joins TRBV6-5 to TRBJ2-5; 10 bases line up with TRBD1. This CDR3 is built from 15 residues. Germline CDR1 MNHEY, CDR2 SVGAGI. V was clipped by 4 bases and J by 5 bases; unmatched bases: 7.

This chain uses TRBV10-3 with TRBJ2-1, with D possibly TRBD2 on 6 matching bases. The CDR3 totals 13 residues. The V end was cut by 8 bases, the J end by 10 bases, with 18 bases between. Germline-derived CDR1 and CDR2 are ENHRY and SYGVKD. The CDR3 here is CAILLTEAGEQFF. As DNA, the CDR3 is TGTGCCATCCTCCTAACGGAGGCGGGAGAGCAGTTCTTC.

This chain joins TRBV7-8 and TRBJ1-5; 11 bases line up with TRBD1. From germline, CDR1 is SGHVS and CDR2 FQNEAQ. The CDR3 is 18 residues long. V trimming: 5 bases; J trimming: 0 bases; junction bases outside the gene matches: 9. The CDR3 loop is CASSPRTGGIDSNQPQHF. The CDR3 nucleotides are TGTGCCAGCAGCCCCCGGACAGGGGGCATCGATAGCAATCAGCCCCAGCATTTT.

The rearrangement joins TRBV28 to TRBJ2-3, with 10 bases matching TRBD2. Germline CDR1 reads MDHEN; CDR2 reads SYDVKM. V was clipped by 2 bases and J by 5 bases; unmatched bases: 1. CDR3 length equals 14 residues. The CDR3 spells CASSLLAGEDTQYF. CDR3 bases: TGTGCCAGCAGTTTACTAGCGGGAGAAGATACGCAGTATTTT.

The V gene is TRBV5-5, the J gene TRBJ1-1; D gene unclear. The CDR3 totals 15 residues. Trimming took off 5 bases at V and 0 bases at J, with 14 bases between the two ends. Germline CDR1 and CDR2: SGHKS and YYEKEE (reference sequence). In DNA form, the CDR3 reads TGTGCCAGCAGACCCTTTAACAGCATGAACACTGAAGCTTTCTTT. This encodes CASRPFNSMNTEAFF.

This clone has more than one count but fewer than ten. J is TRBJ1-5 and V is TRBV7-8; 7 bases fit TRBD1. Per germline, CDR1 SGHVS and CDR2 FQNEAQ. Germline trimming cut 5 bases from V and 5 bases from J; bases unmatched to any gene: 6. The CDR3 has 14 amino acids. Here the CDR3 DNA reads TGTGCCAGCAGCGAGACAGGGTTGGATCAGCCCCAGCATTTT. It specifies CASSETGLDQPQHF.

The chain employs TRBV6-5 and TRBJ2-3; TRBD1 might be the D (6 bases). Germline-derived CDR1 and CDR2 are MNHEY and SVGAGI. The ends were cut back, 2 bases at V and 4 bases at J, with 13 bases in the middle. This CDR3 is 15 amino acids long. Here the CDR3 DNA reads TGTGCCAGCAGTTACGCACAGGGTAGTTCAGATACGCAGTATTTT. This codes for CASSYAQGSSDTQYF.

The V and J genes are TRBV7-6 and TRBJ2-2; 8 bases fit TRBD1. The germline gives CDR1 SGHVS, CDR2 FNYEAQ. V trimming: 6 bases; J trimming: 1 base; junction bases outside the gene matches: 7. The CDR3 contains 16 residues. CDR3 sequence reads: CASSRSGTGNTGELFF. The DNA for the CDR3 is TGTGCCAGCAGTCGATCCGGGACAGGGAACACCGGGGAGCTGTTTTTT.

This clone showed up just a few times. The V gene is TRBV5-1, the J gene TRBJ2-2; 9 bases match TRBD1. CDR1 SGHRS and CDR2 YFSETQ come from the germline V gene. Unmatched junction bases numbered 0, after V lost 0 bases and J lost 3 bases. The CDR3 sequence is 15 residues long. The CDR3 bases are TGCGCCAGCAGCTTGGGACAGGGGGACACCGGGGAGCTGTTTTTT. It specifies CASSLGQGDTGELFF.

This clone was picked up one time. The rearrangement uses TRBV28 and TRBJ1-4; D uncertain. Per the germline V gene, CDR1 is MDHEN and CDR2 is SYDVKM. The CDR3 length is 13 residues. Trimming removed 2 bases at V and 8 bases at J, with 9 bases between. The CDR3 loop is CASSLQQIEKLFF. CDR3 nucleotides: TGTGCCAGCAGTTTACAACAAATAGAAAAACTGTTTTTT.

This clone was counted a few times. This sequence joins TRBV6-5 and TRBJ1-2; 9 bases line up with TRBD1. Trimming took 1 base from V and 5 from J; bases not matched to a gene: 2. Germline V gives CDR1 MNHEY, CDR2 SVGAGI. The CDR3 loop spans 14 amino acids. The CDR3 region has the DNA TGTGCCAGCAGTTACTTCGGACAGGGGTATGGCTACACCTTC. Protein product: CASSYFGQGYGYTF.

The chain's CDR3 is CASSLYNTEAFF. DNA for the CDR3: TGCGCCAGCAGCCTCTATAACACTGAAGCTTTCTTT. The chain couples TRBV5-1 to TRBJ1-1; D gene uncertain. The germline V and J ends were trimmed by 4 bases and 2 bases, with 6 bases remaining between them. The germline CDR1 and CDR2 sequences are SGHRS and YFSETQ. This CDR3 has 12 residues.

This clone has only one observation. CDR3 loop: CASSQETTDTQYF. The CDR3 DNA follows: TGCGCCAGCAGCCAAGAAACAACAGATACGCAGTATTTT. This chain joins TRBV4-3 and TRBJ2-3; D uncertain. Per the germline V gene, CDR1 is LGHNA and CDR2 is YSLEER. The CDR3 is 13 amino acids. V lost 0 bases, J lost 3 bases, and 4 bases lay in between.

The J gene is TRBJ1-4, the V gene TRBV15; TRBD1 aligns across 8 bases. From germline, CDR1 is LNHNV and CDR2 YYDKDF (reference sequence). This CDR3 has 17 residues. The J segment lost 2 bases and the V segment lost 3 bases, leaving 8 bases of the junction unmatched. CDR3 nucleotide sequence: TGTGCCACCAGCAGGGATACGACAGGGGTCACTAATGAAAAACTGTTTTTT. Translating it yields CATSRDTTGVTNEKLFF.

This chain uses TRBV14 with TRBJ2-5; D remains unclear. Germline V gene data show CDR1 as SGHDN and CDR2 as FVKESK. Trimming removed 4 bases at V and 1 base at J, with 7 bases between. The CDR3 runs 13 residues. The CDR3, as DNA: TGTGCCAGCAGCCCTTTCACCCAAGAGACCCAGTACTTC. Amino acids: CASSPFTQETQYF.

By frequency in the sample, this clone is medium-sized. The rearrangement uses TRBV5-6 and TRBJ1-1; D gene ambiguous. Between the trimmed V and J ends, which lost 6 bases and 8 bases, there was a span of 17 bases. The CDR3 loop spans 13 amino acids. CDR1 and CDR2 from the germline V gene are SGHDT and YYEEEE. This chain's CDR3 is CASTTKHIPEAFF. In DNA form, the CDR3 reads TGTGCCAGCACCACAAAACACATCCCAGAAGCTTTCTTT. Looking up the rest from reference TRBV5-6 and TRBJ1-1 gives the full variable domain: DAGVTQSPTHLIKTRGQQVTLRCSPKSGHDTVSWYQQALGQGPQFIFQYYEEEERQRGNFPDRFSGHQFPNYSSELNVNALLLGDSALYLCASTTKHIPEAFFGQGTRLTVV.

The chain links TRBV19 to TRBJ1-5; D unresolved. The CDR3 consists of 13 residues. V was pared by 0 bases and J by 10 bases, with 10 bases between. Germline-derived CDR1 and CDR2 are LNHDA and SQIVND (reference sequence). The CDR3 DNA sequence: TGTGCCAGTAGTATAGATGGGATGAGTCCCCAGCATTTT. Its translation is CASSIDGMSPQHF.